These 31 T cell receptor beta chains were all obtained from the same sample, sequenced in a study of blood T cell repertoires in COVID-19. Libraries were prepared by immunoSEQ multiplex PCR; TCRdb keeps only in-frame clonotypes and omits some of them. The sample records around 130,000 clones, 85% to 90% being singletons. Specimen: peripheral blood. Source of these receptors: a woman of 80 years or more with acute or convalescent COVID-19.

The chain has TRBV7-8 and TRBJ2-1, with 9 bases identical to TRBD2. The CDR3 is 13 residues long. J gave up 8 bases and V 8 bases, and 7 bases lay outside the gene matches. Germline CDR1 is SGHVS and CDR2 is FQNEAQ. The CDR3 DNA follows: TGTGCCAGCGGGCTAGCGGGGAGTGATGAGCAGTTCTTC. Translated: CASGLAGSDEQFF.

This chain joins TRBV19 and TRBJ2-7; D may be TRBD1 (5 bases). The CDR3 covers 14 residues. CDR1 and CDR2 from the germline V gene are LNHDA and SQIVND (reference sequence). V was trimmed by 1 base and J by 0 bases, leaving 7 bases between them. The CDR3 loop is CASSIGQGSYEQYF. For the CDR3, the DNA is TGTGCCAGTAGTATAGGGCAGGGCTCCTACGAGCAGTACTTC. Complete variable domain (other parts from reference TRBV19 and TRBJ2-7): DGGITQSPKYLFRKEGQNVTLSCEQNLNHDAMYWYRQDPGQGLRLIYYSQIVNDFQKGDIAEGYSVSREKKESFPLTVTSAQKNPTAFYLCASSIGQGSYEQYFGPGTRLTVT.

DNA of the CDR3: TGTGCCAGCATCCACCGGGACAGTCTTCTCGAGCAGTACTTC. It specifies CASIHRDSLLEQYF. This sequence joins TRBV21-1 and TRBJ2-7; the DNA was not used to check the table's D call, TRBD1. TRBV21-1 is shown as a pseudogene. This CDR3 spans 14 amino acids.

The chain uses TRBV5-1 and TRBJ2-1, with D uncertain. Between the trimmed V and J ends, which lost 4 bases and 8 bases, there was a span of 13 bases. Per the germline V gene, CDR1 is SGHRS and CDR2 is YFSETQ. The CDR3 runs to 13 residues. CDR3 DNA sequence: TGCGCCAGCAGCCTGGACCGGTACGATGAGCAGTTCTTC. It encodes CASSLDRYDEQFF.

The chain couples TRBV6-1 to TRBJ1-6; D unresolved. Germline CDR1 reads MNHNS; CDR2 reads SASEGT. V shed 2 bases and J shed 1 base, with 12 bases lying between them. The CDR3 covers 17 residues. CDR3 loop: CASSERGRPSYNSPLHF. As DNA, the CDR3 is TGTGCCAGCAGTGAACGGGGTAGGCCTTCCTATAATTCACCCCTCCACTTT.

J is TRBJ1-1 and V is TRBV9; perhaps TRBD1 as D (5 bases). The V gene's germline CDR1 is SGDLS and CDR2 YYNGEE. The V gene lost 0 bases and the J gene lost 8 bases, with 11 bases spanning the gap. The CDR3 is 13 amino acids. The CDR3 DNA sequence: TGTGCCAGCAGCGTAGGCAGGGCCGGGGAAGCTTTCTTT. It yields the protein CASSVGRAGEAFF.

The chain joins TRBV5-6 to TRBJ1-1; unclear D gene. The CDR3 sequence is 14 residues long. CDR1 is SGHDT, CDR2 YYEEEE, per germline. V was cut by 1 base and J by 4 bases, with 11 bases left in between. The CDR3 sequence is CASSLRERSTEAFF. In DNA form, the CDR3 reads TGTGCCAGCAGCTTGAGGGAGAGGTCCACTGAAGCTTTCTTT.

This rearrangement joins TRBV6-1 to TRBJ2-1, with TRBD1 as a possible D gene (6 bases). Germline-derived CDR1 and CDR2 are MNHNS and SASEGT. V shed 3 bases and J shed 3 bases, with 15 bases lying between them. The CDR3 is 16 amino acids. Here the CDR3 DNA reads TGTGCCAGCAGTGACCCTTCACGAGGGGGCTACAATGAGCAGTTCTTC. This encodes CASSDPSRGGYNEQFF.

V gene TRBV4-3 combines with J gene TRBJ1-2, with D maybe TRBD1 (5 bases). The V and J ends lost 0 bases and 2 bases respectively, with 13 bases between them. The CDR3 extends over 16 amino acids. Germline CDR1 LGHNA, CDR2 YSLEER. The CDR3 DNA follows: TGCGCCAGCAGCCAAGATCAGGGAGGGTGGAACTATGGCTACACCTTC. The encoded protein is CASSQDQGGWNYGYTF.

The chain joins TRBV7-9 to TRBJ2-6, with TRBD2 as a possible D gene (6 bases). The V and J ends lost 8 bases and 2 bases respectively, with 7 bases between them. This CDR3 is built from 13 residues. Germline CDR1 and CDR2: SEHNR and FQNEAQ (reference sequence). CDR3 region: CASRRAGANVLTF. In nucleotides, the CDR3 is TGTGCCAGCCGGAGGGCTGGGGCCAACGTCCTGACTTTC.

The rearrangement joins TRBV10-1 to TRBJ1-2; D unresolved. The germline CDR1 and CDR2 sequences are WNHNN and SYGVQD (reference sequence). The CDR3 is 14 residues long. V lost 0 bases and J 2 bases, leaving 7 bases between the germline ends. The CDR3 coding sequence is TGCGCCAGCAGTGAGTCGGGCAGGAACTATGGCTACACCTTC. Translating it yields CASSESGRNYGYTF.

CDR3 nucleotides: TGCGCCAGCAGCTTGGGGGACAGGTATGATGGCTACACCTTC. Protein: CASSLGDRYDGYTF. The chain links TRBV5-1 to TRBJ1-2; TRBD1 matches 8 bases. The CDR3 has 14 residues. After removal of 0 bases from V and 6 bases from J, the junction contained 4 bases not matched to a gene. Germline V gene lookup returns CDR1 SGHRS and CDR2 YFSETQ.

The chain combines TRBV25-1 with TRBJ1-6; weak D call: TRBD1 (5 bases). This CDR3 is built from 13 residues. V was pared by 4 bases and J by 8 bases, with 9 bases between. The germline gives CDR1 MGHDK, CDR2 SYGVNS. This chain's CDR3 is CASSGWGDSPLHF. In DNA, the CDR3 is TGTGCCAGCAGTGGATGGGGGGATTCACCCCTCCACTTT.

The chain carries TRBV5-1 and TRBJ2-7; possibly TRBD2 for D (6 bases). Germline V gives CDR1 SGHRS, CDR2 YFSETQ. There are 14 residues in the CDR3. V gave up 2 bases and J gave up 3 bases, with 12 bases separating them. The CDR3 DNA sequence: TGCGCCAGCAGCTTTGGAGGGGCTCTCTACGAGCAGTACTTC. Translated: CASSFGGALYEQYF.

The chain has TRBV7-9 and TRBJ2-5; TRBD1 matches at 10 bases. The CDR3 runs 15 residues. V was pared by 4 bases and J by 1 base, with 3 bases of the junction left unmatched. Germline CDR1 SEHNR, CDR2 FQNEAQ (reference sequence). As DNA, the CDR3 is TGTGCCAGCAGCTCCGGGACAGGGGCCCAAGAGACCCAGTACTTC. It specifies CASSSGTGAQETQYF.

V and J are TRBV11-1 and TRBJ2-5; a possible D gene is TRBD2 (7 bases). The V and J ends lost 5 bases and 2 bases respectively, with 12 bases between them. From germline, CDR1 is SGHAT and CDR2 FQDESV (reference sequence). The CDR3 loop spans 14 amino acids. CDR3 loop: CASSLAGAQETQYF. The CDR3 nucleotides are TGTGCCAGCAGCCTCGCGGGGGCTCAAGAGACCCAGTACTTC.

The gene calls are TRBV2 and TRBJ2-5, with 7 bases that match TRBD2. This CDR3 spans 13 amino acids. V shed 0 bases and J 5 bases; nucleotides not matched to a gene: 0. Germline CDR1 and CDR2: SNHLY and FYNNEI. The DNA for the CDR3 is TGTGCCAGCAGTGAAGCCGGGGGGGAGACCCAGTACTTC. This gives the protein CASSEAGGETQYF.

In DNA, the CDR3 is TGTGCCAGCAGTGACAGGGGCCAAGAGACCCAGTACTTC. Translated: CASSDRGQETQYF. The chain recombines TRBV12-3 or TRBV12-4 with TRBJ2-5; 8 bases are a match to TRBD1. The CDR3 is 13 amino acids. The J segment lost 1 base and the V segment lost 5 bases, leaving 0 bases of the junction unmatched.

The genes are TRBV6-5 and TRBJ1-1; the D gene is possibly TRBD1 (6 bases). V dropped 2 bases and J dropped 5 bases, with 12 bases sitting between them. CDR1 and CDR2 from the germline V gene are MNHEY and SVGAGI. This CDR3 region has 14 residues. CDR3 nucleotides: TGTGCCAGCAGTTACGGGCGGCAGGGGACTGAAGCTTTCTTT. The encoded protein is CASSYGRQGTEAFF.

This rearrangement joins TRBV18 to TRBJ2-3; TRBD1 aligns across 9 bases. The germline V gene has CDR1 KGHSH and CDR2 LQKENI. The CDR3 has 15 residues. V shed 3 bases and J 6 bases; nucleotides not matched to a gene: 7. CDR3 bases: TGTGCCAGCTCACCTAACAGGGGGCAGTCCGATACGCAGTATTTT. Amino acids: CASSPNRGQSDTQYF.

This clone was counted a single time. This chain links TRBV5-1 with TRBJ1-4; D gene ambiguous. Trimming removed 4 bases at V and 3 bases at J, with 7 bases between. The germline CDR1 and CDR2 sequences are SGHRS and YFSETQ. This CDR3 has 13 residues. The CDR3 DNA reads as TGCGCCAGCAGCGCACAGCCTAATGAAAAACTGTTTTTT. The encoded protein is CASSAQPNEKLFF.

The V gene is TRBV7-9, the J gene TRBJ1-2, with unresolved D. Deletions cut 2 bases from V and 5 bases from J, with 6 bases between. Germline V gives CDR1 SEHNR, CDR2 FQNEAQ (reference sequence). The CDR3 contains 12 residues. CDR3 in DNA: TGTGCCAGCAGCTTAATAGAATATGGCTACACCTTC. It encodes CASSLIEYGYTF.

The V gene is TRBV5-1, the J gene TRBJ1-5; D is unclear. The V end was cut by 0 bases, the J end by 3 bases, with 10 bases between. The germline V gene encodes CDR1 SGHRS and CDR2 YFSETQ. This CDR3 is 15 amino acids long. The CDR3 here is CASSLDGGPNQPQHF. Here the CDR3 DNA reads TGCGCCAGCAGCTTGGATGGAGGGCCCAATCAGCCCCAGCATTTT.

The CDR3 DNA sequence: TGCGCCAGCAGCCAAGAAAATTGGCGTACAGGGTTTTTCGCAACTAATGAAAAACTGTTTTTT. Encoded protein: CASSQENWRTGFFATNEKLFF. V gene TRBV4-1 combines with J gene TRBJ1-4, with D perhaps matching TRBD1 (6 bases). V was trimmed by 0 bases and J by 0 bases, leaving 23 bases between them. Germline assignment: CDR1 MGHRA and CDR2 YSYEKL. The CDR3 length is 21 residues.

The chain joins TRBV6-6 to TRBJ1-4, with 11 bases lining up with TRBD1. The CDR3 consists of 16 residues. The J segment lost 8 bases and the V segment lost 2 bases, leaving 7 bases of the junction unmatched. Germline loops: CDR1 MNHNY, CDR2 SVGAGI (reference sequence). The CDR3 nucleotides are TGTGCCAGCAGTTACACCGGGACAGGGGGTTTGGAAAAACTGTTTTTT. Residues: CASSYTGTGGLEKLFF.

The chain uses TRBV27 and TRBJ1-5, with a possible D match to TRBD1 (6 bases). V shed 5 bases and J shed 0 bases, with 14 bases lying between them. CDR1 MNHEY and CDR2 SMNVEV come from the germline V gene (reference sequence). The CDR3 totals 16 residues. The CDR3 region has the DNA TGTGCCAGCAGTCCACTACAGGGATATAGCAATCAGCCCCAGCATTTT. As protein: CASSPLQGYSNQPQHF.

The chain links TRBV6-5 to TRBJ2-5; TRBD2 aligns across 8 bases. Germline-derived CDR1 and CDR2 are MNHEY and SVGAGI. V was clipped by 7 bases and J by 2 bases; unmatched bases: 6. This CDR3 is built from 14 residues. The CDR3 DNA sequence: TGTGCCAGCACCACCCGGGGGGGGCAAGAGACCCAGTACTTC. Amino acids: CASTTRGGQETQYF.

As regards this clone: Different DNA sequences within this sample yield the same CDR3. The chain's CDR3 is CASSVAPGLAGTDTQYF. The CDR3 nucleotides are TGTGCCAGCAGCGTAGCACCAGGACTAGCGGGCACAGATACGCAGTATTTT. V gene TRBV9 combines with J gene TRBJ2-3; 10 bases map to TRBD2. V lost 0 bases to trimming and J lost 1 base; unmatched junction nucleotides: 5. The CDR3 runs to 17 residues. Germline V gene lookup returns CDR1 SGDLS and CDR2 YYNGEE.

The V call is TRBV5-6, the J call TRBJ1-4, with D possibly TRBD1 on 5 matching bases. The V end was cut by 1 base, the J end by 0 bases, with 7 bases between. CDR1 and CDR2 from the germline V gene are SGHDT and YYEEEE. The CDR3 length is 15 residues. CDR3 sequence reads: CASSLRQPTNEKLFF. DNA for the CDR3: TGTGCCAGCAGCTTGAGACAGCCAACTAATGAAAAACTGTTTTTT. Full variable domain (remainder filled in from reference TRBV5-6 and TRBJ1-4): DAGVTQSPTHLIKTRGQQVTLRCSPKSGHDTVSWYQQALGQGPQFIFQYYEEEERQRGNFPDRFSGHQFPNYSSELNVNALLLGDSALYLCASSLRQPTNEKLFFGSGTQLSVL.

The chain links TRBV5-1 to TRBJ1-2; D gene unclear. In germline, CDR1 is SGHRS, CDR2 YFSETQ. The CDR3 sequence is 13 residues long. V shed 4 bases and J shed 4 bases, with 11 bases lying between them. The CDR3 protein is CASSLGEVYGYTF. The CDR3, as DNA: TGCGCCAGCAGCCTGGGAGAAGTCTATGGCTACACCTTC. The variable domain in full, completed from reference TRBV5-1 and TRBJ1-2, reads KAGVTQTPRYLIKTRGQQVTLSCSPISGHRSVSWYQQTPGQGLQFLFEYFSETQRNKGNFPGRFSGRQFSNSRSEMNVSTLELGDSALYLCASSLGEVYGYTFGSGTRLTVV.

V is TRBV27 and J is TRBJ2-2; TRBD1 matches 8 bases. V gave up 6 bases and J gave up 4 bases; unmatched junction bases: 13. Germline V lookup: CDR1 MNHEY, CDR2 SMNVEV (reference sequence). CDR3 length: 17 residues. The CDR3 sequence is CASSFLVGTGSTGELFF. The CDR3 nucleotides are TGTGCCAGCAGCTTTCTGGTGGGGACAGGTAGCACCGGGGAGCTGTTTTTT.